These 3 T cell receptor beta chains originate from one sample sequenced in a study of post-analysis software for immune sequencing data. Antigen specificity for these receptors is unknown. Carried by the TCR beta cDNA libraries were unique molecular identifiers. Via MiXCR, TCRdb re-called the PCR reads, giving one row per CDR3 protein. The sample includes around 400,000 distinct CDR3 sequences, roughly 40% of them seen just once. Findings of the study overall: Several TRBV segments occurring more often in patients than controls included TRBV5-6, TRBV5-1 and TRBV20-1.

Sequencing input: blood. These receptors all stem from a girl aged 2 to 10 with multiple sclerosis.

There are a few counts of this clonotype. The J gene is TRBJ2-7, the V gene TRBV4-3; TRBD1 is a possible D gene (6 bases). Germline V lookup: CDR1 LGHNA, CDR2 YSLEER. The CDR3 spans 14 residues. Trimming took 4 bases from V and 2 from J, leaving 12 bases between them. The CDR3 protein is CASSPDRRTYEQYF. The DNA of the CDR3 is TGCGCCAGCAGCCCCGACAGGCGTACCTACGAGCAGTACTTC.

The V gene is TRBV4-2, the J gene TRBJ2-7; D unresolved. V lost 1 base, J lost 10 bases, and 14 bases lay in between. The CDR3 has 13 residues. CDR1 and CDR2 from the germline V gene are LGHNA and YNFKEQ. The CDR3, as DNA: TGTGCCAGCAGCCAAGGGCTACGGAAGACCCAGTACGTC. This codes for CASSQGLRKTQYV.

Only a few counts were recorded for this clonotype. This chain joins TRBV9 and TRBJ1-2; 12 bases line up with TRBD1. CDR1 is SGDLS and CDR2 is YYNGEE in the germline V gene. CDR3 length equals 18 residues. After removal of 4 bases from V and 1 base from J, the junction contained 11 bases not matched to a gene. The CDR3 region is CASSRNTGTGGLNYGYTF. The CDR3 region has the DNA TGTGCCAGCAGCCGAAATACCGGGACAGGGGGCCTTAACTATGGCTACACCTTC.